This is a list of T cell receptor beta chains from one sample in a study of neoadjuvant anti-PD-1 for oral cavity cancer. Sequencing was performed with immunoSEQ multiplex PCR; in TCRdb, only in-frame clones are kept and a portion is missing. The top ten hold 2.5% to 4% of the sample, which has 65,000 to 95,000 clones, roughly 80% seen once. The sequencing here drew on PBMCs, taken before nivolumab (anti-PD-1) treatment. All receptors come from a person aged 35-79 years with oral cavity squamous cell carcinoma. CDR3s include the opening cysteine and the closing phenylalanine or tryptophan. A D gene is named only where the DNA matches it firmly. Clone size, where shown, is once, few, many, or a class for clones that have expanded.

j_call d_call clone_size v_call cdr3_nt cdr3_aa
TRBJ2-2 NA NA TRBV6-1 TGTGCCAGCAGTGCAGAGGTGATTGGAGCCGGGGAGCTGTTTTTT CASSAEVIGAGELFF
TRBJ2-1 TRBD1 once TRBV27 TGTGCCAGCAGTTCCGGACAGGGGTCGTGGAATGAGCAGTTCTTC CASSSGQGSWNEQFF
TRBJ2-7 NA NA TRBV5-4 TGTGCCAGCAGCTTGGGTCAGGGCACCTCCTACGAGCAGTACTTC CASSLGQGTSYEQYF
TRBJ2-5 NA NA TRBV19 TGTGCCAGTAGTATTGCGTCTACCCTAAACGGCCAAGAGACCCAGTACTTC CASSIASTLNGQETQYF
TRBJ1-1 NA NA TRBV20-1 TGCAGTGTCGGCAGATCGACCGAAGCTTTCTTT CSVGRSTEAFF
TRBJ2-7 NA NA TRBV7-9 NA CASSSSNRVVEQYF
TRBJ2-1 NA NA TRBV5-1 TGCGCCAGCAGCTTGGTCCCCAATGAGCAGTTCTTC CASSLVPNEQFF
TRBJ2-7 TRBD2 NA TRBV10-2 TGCGCCAGCAGGCTAGGAGCGGGAGAAAGGTACGAGCAGTACTTC CASRLGAGERYEQYF
TRBJ2-1 NA once TRBV11-1 TGTGCCAGCAGCTTCGACAGCGCGGGATATGAGCAGTTCTTC CASSFDSAGYEQFF
TRBJ2-7 NA once TRBV5-1 TGCGCCAGCAGCTTGGATGTCTACGAGCAGTACTTC CASSLDVYEQYF
TRBJ2-2 NA NA TRBV5-1 TGCGCCAGCAGCTTGGATTTTGCAGGAGAGGGGTCCCTGTTTTTT CASSLDFAGEGSLFF
TRBJ1-2 NA NA TRBV25-1 TGTGCCAGCAGTGAATATAAGGGGGGAAGAGAAGGCTACACCTTC CASSEYKGGREGYTF
TRBJ1-5 TRBD1 NA TRBV28 TGTGCCAGCAGATTACAGGGGCGTCAGCCCCAGCATTTT CASRLQGRQPQHF
TRBJ2-1 TRBD2 NA TRBV2 TGTGCCAGCAGTTCCACAGGACTAGCGGGAGGAAGCTCCTACAATGAGCAGTTCTTC CASSSTGLAGGSSYNEQFF
TRBJ2-6 NA NA TRBV5-1 TGCGCCAGCAGCGGCCAGGGGATCTCTGGGGCCAACGTCCTGACTTTC CASSGQGISGANVLTF
TRBJ2-3 TRBD2 medium-sized TRBV5-4 TGTGCCAGCAGCTTTGGGGGGGAGGATACGCAGTATTTT CASSFGGEDTQYF
TRBJ2-5 TRBD2 NA TRBV29-1 TGCAGCGTCGGGGGGAGGCTGGAACAAGAGACCCAGTACTTC CSVGGRLEQETQYF
TRBJ2-1 TRBD2 NA TRBV2 TGTGCCAGCAGTGATCGACTAGCGGGAGTGGTTGAGCAGTTCTTC CASSDRLAGVVEQFF
TRBJ1-2 NA NA TRBV5-6 TGTGCCAGCAGCGTCCAGGGAAATGGCTACACCTTC CASSVQGNGYTF
TRBJ2-7 NA NA TRBV7-8 TGTGCCAGCAGCCGGGACGGGACTGGAGGCTACGAGCAGTACTTC CASSRDGTGGYEQYF
TRBJ1-2 TRBD1 NA TRBV27 TGTGCCAGCAGCAGGGCGGGACAGTATGGCTACACCTTC CASSRAGQYGYTF
TRBJ2-1 NA NA TRBV5-6 TGTGCCAGCAGCTTAAGAGGGGTCAACTACAATGAGCAGTTCTTC CASSLRGVNYNEQFF
TRBJ1-3 NA NA TRBV18 TGTGCCAGCTCCCCTGTCCAGGGGATAGCCCCTGGAAACACCATATATTTT CASSPVQGIAPGNTIYF
TRBJ2-3 TRBD2 NA TRBV14 TGTGCCAGCAGACTAGCGGGAGCAGATACGCAGTATTTT CASRLAGADTQYF
TRBJ1-5 TRBD1 NA TRBV29-1 TGCAGCGTAGGACAGGGGACGGGCAATCAGCCCCAGCATTTT CSVGQGTGNQPQHF
TRBJ1-5 NA few TRBV30 TGTGCCTGGAGTAGGGGAGAGGCTCAGCCCCAGCATTTT CAWSRGEAQPQHF
TRBJ1-1 NA NA TRBV5-4 TGTGCCAGCAGCACCTACAGGACGGTGAACACTGAAGCTTTCTTT CASSTYRTVNTEAFF
TRBJ1-3 NA NA TRBV15 TGTGCCACCAGCAAAGACAGCTCTGGAAACACCATATATTTT CATSKDSSGNTIYF
TRBJ2-3 NA NA TRBV6-1 TGTGCCAGCCTATTAGGGGCTAGCAGGACAGATACGCAGTATTTT CASLLGASRTDTQYF
TRBJ2-6 TRBD1 NA TRBV5-1 TGCGCCAGCAGCTTGACCCCAACAGGGGTTGGGGCCAACGTCCTGACTTTC CASSLTPTGVGANVLTF
TRBJ2-3 TRBD2 NA TRBV14 TGTGCCAGCAGCCAAAGTACTAGCGGGAGGGCAGATACGCAGTATTTT CASSQSTSGRADTQYF
TRBJ2-5 TRBD2 NA TRBV5-4 TGTGCCAGCAGCCCCGGGACTAGCGGACTCGGGGTGGAGACCCAGTACTTC CASSPGTSGLGVETQYF
TRBJ1-4 NA NA TRBV6-5 TGTGCCAGCGGTAGGAGTAAGGGGGACGAAAAACTGTTTTTT CASGRSKGDEKLFF
TRBJ2-2 NA NA TRBV5-1 TGCGCCAGCAAGTTAGCGGTTACGAACACCGGGGAGCTGTTTTTT CASKLAVTNTGELFF
TRBJ2-5 NA NA TRBV2 TGTGCCAGCAGTGGTCTAGCGTCATATCAAGAGACCCAGTACTTC CASSGLASYQETQYF
TRBJ1-2 NA few TRBV6-5 TGTGCCAGCAGCAAGCAAGGGGGTTCTGATGGCTACACCTTC CASSKQGGSDGYTF
TRBJ1-1 NA NA TRBV29-1 TGCAGCGTAACACCCATGAACACTGAAGCTTTCTTT CSVTPMNTEAFF
TRBJ2-7 TRBD2 NA TRBV19 TGTGCCAGTAGTATATATTACAGGACTAGCGGGAGCTACGAGCAGTACTTC CASSIYYRTSGSYEQYF
TRBJ2-6 NA NA TRBV19 TGTGCCAGTACCCATGGACCAAGGGCCGGGGCCAACGTCCTGACTTTC CASTHGPRAGANVLTF
TRBJ2-3 NA NA TRBV29-1 TGCAGCGTTGGAGCCAGCCGAGAGTCCACAGATACGCAGTATTTT CSVGASRESTDTQYF
TRBJ2-3 NA NA TRBV5-1 TGCGCCAGCAGCTTCCCGCCCACAGATACGCAGTATTTT CASSFPPTDTQYF
TRBJ1-2 TRBD1 NA TRBV7-9 TGTGCCAGCAGCCATCGGGACAGGGAGGGCTATGGCTACACCTTC CASSHRDREGYGYTF
TRBJ1-1 NA once TRBV10-2 TGCGCCAGCAGTGGAACTAGGAACACTGAAGCTTTCTTT CASSGTRNTEAFF
TRBJ2-5 NA once TRBV6-5 TGTGCCAGCAGTTACAGGCTCCGGGAGACCCAGTACTTC CASSYRLRETQYF
TRBJ2-1 NA NA TRBV6-5 TGTGCCAGCAGTGGGGACTTCAATGAGCAGTTCTTC CASSGDFNEQFF
TRBJ1-2 NA NA TRBV30 TGTGCCTGGAGTAGAGGGGATGGTGGCTACACCTTC CAWSRGDGGYTF
TRBJ2-7 NA NA TRBV10-3 TGTGCCATCAGTGGACCTCTCCCCTACGAGCAGTACTTC CAISGPLPYEQYF
TRBJ1-2 NA NA TRBV30 TGTACCTACGGATTTGGCTACACCTTC CTYGFGYTF
TRBJ1-3 NA NA TRBV7-8 TGTGCCAGCAGCTTAGGGGCTTATGGAAACACCATATATTTT CASSLGAYGNTIYF
TRBJ2-5 TRBD1 few TRBV6-5 TGTGCCAGCAGTTTCGTTGGACAGGGGGAAGAGACCCAGTACTTC CASSFVGQGEETQYF